The 31 T cell receptor beta chains below all came from one sample that was sequenced in a study of blood T cell repertoires in COVID-19. Profiled with immunoSEQ multiplex PCR; TCRdb holds only in-frame clones, not every one. The table shows 250,000 to 350,000 clones, with around 90% occurring only once. The sequenced sample was PBMCs or T cells enriched from blood (not recorded which). These TCRs come from a young woman with acute COVID-19.

This chain links TRBV28 with TRBJ1-1; possibly TRBD1 for D (5 bases). Trimming shortened V by 8 bases and J by 5 bases, and 12 bases separated the two germline ends. Germline CDR1 reads MDHEN; CDR2 reads SYDVKM. The CDR3 runs to 12 residues. CDR3: CASGQGGTEAFF. The DNA of the CDR3 is TGTGCCAGCGGGCAGGGCGGAACTGAAGCTTTCTTT.

The rearrangement uses TRBV27 and TRBJ1-1; no clear D gene. Germline V CDR1 and CDR2: MNHEY, SMNVEV (reference sequence). Trimming cost V 6 bases and J 0 bases, with 8 bases left between them. The CDR3 covers 13 residues. In DNA form, the CDR3 reads TGTGCCAGCAGATCTACGATGAACACTGAAGCTTTCTTT. Its translation: CASRSTMNTEAFF.

The genes are TRBV6-5 and TRBJ2-1, with TRBD2 matching 8 bases. The CDR3 spans 14 residues. The trim removed 5 bases at V and 4 bases at J, leaving 4 bases unmatched. CDR1 and CDR2 (germline): MNHEY, SVGAGI. The CDR3 is CASSTGTSYNEQFF. The DNA for the CDR3 is TGTGCCAGCAGTACCGGGACTAGTTACAATGAGCAGTTCTTC.

The CDR3 region is CATSDFGGQGEGEQFF. The DNA for the CDR3 is TGTGCCACCAGTGATTTCGGCGGACAGGGGGAGGGTGAGCAGTTCTTC. The V gene is TRBV24-1, the J gene TRBJ2-1, with 10 bases aligning to TRBD1. CDR3 length: 16 amino acids. V shed 1 base, J shed 9 bases, and the junction held 8 bases outside the gene matches. The germline V gene encodes CDR1 KGHDR and CDR2 SFDVKD.

The CDR3 loop reads CASSLPHGGHEQYF. The CDR3 coding sequence is TGTGCCAGCAGCTTACCCCACGGGGGGCACGAGCAGTACTTC. The V call is TRBV7-9, the J call TRBJ2-7; a possible D gene is TRBD2 (7 bases). V was shortened by 2 bases and J by 5 bases, with 13 bases between the two germline ends. Germline assignment: CDR1 SEHNR and CDR2 FQNEAQ (reference sequence). The CDR3 length is 14 residues.

The rearrangement links TRBV9 to TRBJ2-2, with D maybe TRBD1 (5 bases). The CDR3 sequence is 14 residues long. The V end lost 2 bases, the J end lost 7 bases, and 12 bases lay between the germline ends. From germline, CDR1 is SGDLS and CDR2 YYNGEE. The CDR3 nucleotides are TGTGCCAGCAGCGTCGGAACTACAGGCGGGGAGCTGTTTTTT. Translated: CASSVGTTGGELFF.

The V and J genes are TRBV5-1 and TRBJ1-1; tentatively, D is TRBD1 (5 bases). CDR3 length: 14 residues. Trimming took 2 bases from V and 3 from J, leaving 11 bases between them. Germline V gene data show CDR1 as SGHRS and CDR2 as YFSETQ. CDR3 bases: TGCGCCAGCAGCTTCGGGAGGGGCGACACTGAAGCTTTCTTT. This sequence encodes CASSFGRGDTEAFF.

The chain combines TRBV24-1 with TRBJ1-2; maybe TRBD1 (5 bases). Looked up from germline, CDR1 is KGHDR and CDR2 is SFDVKD. This CDR3 spans 18 amino acids. The V and J ends lost 4 bases and 2 bases respectively, with 22 bases between them. CDR3 coding DNA: TGTGCCACCAGTGAGACCCCTATCAGCGGGGGAGGAAACTATGGCTACACCTTC. It encodes CATSETPISGGGNYGYTF.

The CDR3 DNA reads TGTGCCAGCAGCCAAAATCTATGGACTAGCGGAATCAATGAGCAGTTCTTC. It yields the protein CASSQNLWTSGINEQFF. The chain recombines TRBV14 with TRBJ2-1, with 10 bases aligning to TRBD2. Germline values: CDR1 SGHDN, CDR2 FVKESK. J lost 6 bases, V lost 2 bases, and 10 bases had no gene match. The CDR3 is 17 residues long.

The chain combines TRBV10-1 with TRBJ2-7; D perhaps matches TRBD2 (5 bases). This CDR3 contains 16 residues. V dropped 0 bases and J dropped 6 bases, with 18 bases sitting between them. Germline V lookup: CDR1 WNHNN, CDR2 SYGVQD (reference sequence). The CDR3 bases are TGCGCCAGCAGTGAGTCGATGGGAGTTAGTCTCTGCGAGCAGTACTTC. Its translation is CASSESMGVSLCEQYF.

This clone occurred once. Here the CDR3 reads CASSPDGQSHYGYTF. The CDR3 DNA reads as TGTGCCAGCAGCCCAGACGGACAGTCCCATTATGGCTACACCTTC. This chain joins TRBV9 and TRBJ1-2; D perhaps matches TRBD1 (6 bases). CDR3 length: 15 amino acids. The V gene lost 4 bases and the J gene lost 5 bases, with 18 bases spanning the gap. CDR1 is SGDLS and CDR2 is YYNGEE in the germline V gene.

This chain links TRBV6-4 with TRBJ1-4; D is ambiguous. CDR1 and CDR2 from the germline V gene are MRHNA and SNTAGT. Trimming stripped 8 bases from V and 2 bases from J, with 15 bases between. The CDR3 is made up of 15 amino acids. CDR3 coding DNA: TGTGCCAGCTCCCGGACCGGGGAGACTAATGAAAAACTGTTTTTT. Translation: CASSRTGETNEKLFF.

V gene TRBV18 combines with J gene TRBJ1-1; tentative D call: TRBD1 (6 bases). The CDR3 extends over 14 amino acids. Germline V CDR1 and CDR2: KGHSH, LQKENI. Trimming cost V 8 bases and J 2 bases, with 15 bases left between them. CDR3 region: CASAWTDLNTEAFF. The CDR3 DNA is TGTGCCAGCGCATGGACAGACCTAAACACTGAAGCTTTCTTT.

The chain employs TRBV19 and TRBJ2-6; D is perhaps TRBD2 (5 bases). This CDR3 contains 18 residues. The V end was cut by 2 bases, the J end by 0 bases, with 14 bases between. Germline assignment: CDR1 LNHDA and CDR2 SQIVND (reference sequence). As DNA, the CDR3 is TGTGCCAGTAGTATAAGGAGGACGGTGGACTCTGGGGCCAACGTCCTGACTTTC. Translating gives CASSIRRTVDSGANVLTF.

The V call is TRBV4-2, the J call TRBJ1-2; TRBD1 aligns across 7 bases. V was pared by 4 bases and J by 4 bases, with 12 bases of the junction left unmatched. The CDR3 totals 16 residues. Germline CDR1 reads LGHNA; CDR2 reads YNFKEQ. The CDR3 is CASSPEEGQALYGYTF. The CDR3 coding sequence is TGTGCCAGCAGCCCTGAGGAAGGACAGGCCCTCTATGGCTACACCTTC.

Comment on this clone: This sample also contains other DNA sequences that code for the same CDR3. The chain employs TRBV28 and TRBJ1-1, with TRBD1 matching 7 bases. V trimming: 5 bases; J trimming: 0 bases; junction bases outside the gene matches: 6. The CDR3 has 15 amino acids. Germline CDR1 reads MDHEN; CDR2 reads SYDVKM. Here the CDR3 DNA reads TGTGCCAGCAGTCCAACCGGGACAGTGAACACTGAAGCTTTCTTT. Translated: CASSPTGTVNTEAFF.

The chain carries TRBV11-2 and TRBJ2-7, with 9 positions matching TRBD2. Germline values: CDR1 SGHAT, CDR2 FQNNGV. The J segment lost 0 bases and the V segment lost 0 bases, leaving 0 bases of the junction unmatched. The CDR3 has 15 residues. The CDR3 sequence is CASSLETSGSYEQYF. In nucleotides, the CDR3 is TGTGCCAGCAGCTTAGAGACTAGCGGCTCCTACGAGCAGTACTTC. The whole variable domain, remainder taken from reference TRBV11-2 and TRBJ2-7, is EAGVAQSPRYKIIEKRQSVAFWCNPISGHATLYWYQQILGQGPKLLIQFQNNGVVDDSQLPKDRFSAERLKGVDSTLKIQPAKLEDSAVYLCASSLETSGSYEQYFGPGTRLTVT.

The chain is built from TRBV6-5 and TRBJ1-4; D may be TRBD1 (6 bases). Germline V gives CDR1 MNHEY, CDR2 SVGAGI. The CDR3 loop spans 15 amino acids. V was shortened by 6 bases and J by 6 bases, with 17 bases between the two germline ends. As DNA, the CDR3 is TGTGCCAGCAGCCCCGGGGGGGACATGGATGAAAAACTGTTTTTT. Protein sequence: CASSPGGDMDEKLFF.

This clone occurred once. The genes are TRBV18 and TRBJ2-1; D possibly corresponds to TRBD1 (5 bases). V lost 2 bases and J lost 13, with 15 bases in between. This CDR3 has 13 residues. Germline V gene sequence: CDR1 KGHSH, CDR2 LQKENI. Here the CDR3 reads CASSPLGTDTQFF. For the CDR3, the DNA is TGTGCCAGCTCACCATTAGGAACGGACACCCAGTTCTTC.

The V gene is TRBV5-3, the J gene TRBJ2-5; D perhaps matches TRBD1 (5 bases). TRBV5-3 is identified as an open reading frame with a role that is uncertain. V shed 4 bases and J shed 7 bases, with 20 bases lying between them. The CDR3 is 15 amino acids. The CDR3 here is CARSHPNRVGVTQYF. The CDR3 DNA is TGTGCCAGAAGCCATCCTAACCGAGTAGGGGTGACCCAGTACTTC.

The chain combines TRBV5-1 with TRBJ1-2; TRBD1 matches at 9 bases. The V segment lost 0 bases and the J segment 4 bases; nucleotides outside the gene matches: 10. Germline V gene sequence: CDR1 SGHRS, CDR2 YFSETQ. There are 17 residues in the CDR3. DNA for the CDR3: TGCGCCAGCAGCTTGGTTTTAGGGGACAGGGTTCTCTATGGCTACACCTTC. Its translation: CASSLVLGDRVLYGYTF.

This CDR3 is CASSFLPGLAGGGTQYF. The CDR3 coding sequence is TGCGCCAGCAGCTTCCTACCCGGACTAGCGGGAGGGGGTACGCAGTATTTT. The chain uses TRBV5-1 and TRBJ2-3, with 15 bases aligning to TRBD2. V was pared by 2 bases and J by 8 bases, with 9 bases of the junction left unmatched. Germline V gives CDR1 SGHRS, CDR2 YFSETQ. This CDR3 is 17 amino acids long.

The chain combines TRBV6-5 with TRBJ2-7; D may be TRBD2 (5 bases). V dropped 6 bases and J dropped 4 bases, with 19 bases sitting between them. Germline loops: CDR1 MNHEY, CDR2 SVGAGI. This CDR3 has 15 amino acids. The CDR3 DNA follows: TGTGCCAGCAGGGTTCCCCGGAGGACCCTTTACGAGCAGTACTTC. Translated: CASRVPRRTLYEQYF.

The genes are TRBV27 and TRBJ1-1, with 7 bases aligning to TRBD1. Looked up from germline, CDR1 is MNHEY and CDR2 is SMNVEV (reference sequence). This CDR3 spans 16 amino acids. After removal of 6 bases from V and 3 bases from J, the junction contained 13 bases not matched to a gene. This CDR3 reads CASSLGQGVADTEAFF. CDR3 coding DNA: TGTGCCAGCAGCCTCGGGCAGGGGGTAGCGGACACTGAAGCTTTCTTT.

This chain links TRBV7-2 with TRBJ2-7; 8 bases are shared with TRBD2. V was clipped by 1 base and J by 0 bases; unmatched bases: 2. There are 15 residues in the CDR3. Germline CDR1 reads SGHTA; CDR2 reads FQGNSA. This CDR3 reads CASSLDAGGSYEQYF. The CDR3 DNA reads as TGTGCCAGCAGCTTAGACGCGGGAGGCTCCTACGAGCAGTACTTC.

The chain employs TRBV3-1 (or the pseudogene TRBV3-2) and TRBJ1-2; 7 bases are shared with TRBD1. This CDR3 has 16 residues. Germline trimming cut 1 base from V and 7 bases from J; bases unmatched to any gene: 12. CDR1 is LGHDT, CDR2 YNNKEL, per germline (reference sequence). DNA for the CDR3: TGTGCCAGCAGCCAAGGGCCGCAGGGGGTGATCTCTGGCTACACCTTC. Residues: CASSQGPQGVISGYTF.

This chain connects TRBV5-4 to TRBJ2-3, with TRBD1 matching 7 bases. CDR1 and CDR2 from the germline V gene are SGHNT and YYREEE (reference sequence). V gave up 5 bases and J gave up 2 bases; unmatched junction bases: 5. This CDR3 contains 14 residues. CDR3 bases: TGTGCCAGCAGAAGGGACAGTCACACAGATACGCAGTATTTT. Residues: CASRRDSHTDTQYF.

V usage is TRBV24-1 and J usage is TRBJ2-3; 11 nucleotides line up with TRBD2. Unmatched junction bases numbered 4, after V lost 9 bases and J lost 6 bases. The CDR3 loop spans 13 amino acids. The germline V gene encodes CDR1 KGHDR and CDR2 SFDVKD. As DNA, the CDR3 is TGTGCCACCGGACTAGCGGGCCTTGATACGCAGTATTTT. As protein: CATGLAGLDTQYF.

The chain joins TRBV28 to TRBJ1-2, with a possible D match to TRBD1 (5 bases). Germline values: CDR1 MDHEN, CDR2 SYDVKM. There are 16 residues in the CDR3. V was clipped by 5 bases and J by 1 base, with 17 bases between them. The DNA for the CDR3 is TGTGCCAGCAGTATCAGCTACAGGATTGGTAACTATGGCTACACCTTC. It translates to CASSISYRIGNYGYTF.

V gene TRBV18 combines with J gene TRBJ1-2, with a tentative D call TRBD1 (6 bases). V lost 3 bases and J 3 bases, leaving 8 bases between the germline ends. There are 13 residues in the CDR3. Germline V gene data show CDR1 as KGHSH and CDR2 as LQKENI. The CDR3 DNA follows: TGTGCCAGCTCACCTTACAGGGACTATGGCTACACCTTC. Translated: CASSPYRDYGYTF.

In nucleotides, the CDR3 is TGCAGCGTTGCTGGACTAGCGGGACTCAATGAGCAGTTCTTC. Encoded protein: CSVAGLAGLNEQFF. The chain joins TRBV29-1 to TRBJ2-1, with 12 bases that match TRBD2. CDR1 SQVTM and CDR2 ANQGSEA come from the germline V gene. The CDR3 is made up of 14 amino acids. The V gene end was trimmed by 4 bases and the J gene end by 6 bases; junction bases not matched to a gene: 4.